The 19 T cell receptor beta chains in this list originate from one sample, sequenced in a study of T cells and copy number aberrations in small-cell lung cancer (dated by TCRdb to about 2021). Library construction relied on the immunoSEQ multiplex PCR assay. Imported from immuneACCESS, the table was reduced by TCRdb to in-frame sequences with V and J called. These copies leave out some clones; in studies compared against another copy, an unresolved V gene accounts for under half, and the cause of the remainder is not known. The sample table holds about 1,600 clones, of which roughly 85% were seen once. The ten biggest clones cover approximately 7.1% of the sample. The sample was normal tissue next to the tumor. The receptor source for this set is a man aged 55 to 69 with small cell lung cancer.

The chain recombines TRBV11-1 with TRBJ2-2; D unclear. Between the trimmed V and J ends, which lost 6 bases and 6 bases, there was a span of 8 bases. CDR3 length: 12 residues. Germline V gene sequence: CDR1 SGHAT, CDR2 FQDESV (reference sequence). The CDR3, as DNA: TGTGCCAGCAGTAAGAATCCCGGGGAGCTGTTTTTT. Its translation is CASSKNPGELFF.

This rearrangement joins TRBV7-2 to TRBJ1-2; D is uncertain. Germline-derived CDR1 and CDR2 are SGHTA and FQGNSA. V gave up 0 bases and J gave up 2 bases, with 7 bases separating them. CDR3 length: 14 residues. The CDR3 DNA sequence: TGTGCCAGCAGCTTAGCGGTGGTGAACTATGGCTACACCTTC. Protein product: CASSLAVVNYGYTF.

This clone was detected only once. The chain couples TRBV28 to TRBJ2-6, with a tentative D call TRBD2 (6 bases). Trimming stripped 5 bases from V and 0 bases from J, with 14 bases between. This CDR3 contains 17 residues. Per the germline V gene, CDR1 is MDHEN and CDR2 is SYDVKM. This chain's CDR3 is CASSPGTATSGANVLTF. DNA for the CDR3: TGTGCCAGCAGTCCCGGGACTGCAACCTCTGGGGCCAACGTCCTGACTTTC.

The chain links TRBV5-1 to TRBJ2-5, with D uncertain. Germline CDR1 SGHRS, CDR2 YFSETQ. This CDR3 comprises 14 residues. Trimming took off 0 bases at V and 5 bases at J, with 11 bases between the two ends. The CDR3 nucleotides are TGCGCCAGCAGCTTGGTGGTCGGTGGGGAGACCCAGTACTTC. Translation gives CASSLVVGGETQYF.

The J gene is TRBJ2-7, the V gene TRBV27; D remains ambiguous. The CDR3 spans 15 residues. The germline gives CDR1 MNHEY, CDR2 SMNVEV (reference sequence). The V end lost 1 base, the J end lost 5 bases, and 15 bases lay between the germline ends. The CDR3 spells CASSLFYSRSNEQYF. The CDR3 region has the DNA TGTGCCAGCAGTTTATTTTACTCGCGCTCGAACGAGCAGTACTTC.

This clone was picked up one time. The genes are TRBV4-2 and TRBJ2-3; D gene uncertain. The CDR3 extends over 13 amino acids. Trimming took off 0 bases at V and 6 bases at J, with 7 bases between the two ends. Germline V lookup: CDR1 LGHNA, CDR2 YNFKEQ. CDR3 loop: CASSQDPVDTQYF. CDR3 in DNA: TGTGCCAGCAGCCAAGACCCGGTGGATACGCAGTATTTT.

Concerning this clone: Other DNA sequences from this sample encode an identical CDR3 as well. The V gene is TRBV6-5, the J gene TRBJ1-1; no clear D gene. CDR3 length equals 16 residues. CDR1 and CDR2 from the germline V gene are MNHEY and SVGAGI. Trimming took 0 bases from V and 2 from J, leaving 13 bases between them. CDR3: CASSYSALEHNTEAFF. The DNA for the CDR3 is TGTGCCAGCAGTTACTCGGCTCTAGAGCACAACACTGAAGCTTTCTTT.

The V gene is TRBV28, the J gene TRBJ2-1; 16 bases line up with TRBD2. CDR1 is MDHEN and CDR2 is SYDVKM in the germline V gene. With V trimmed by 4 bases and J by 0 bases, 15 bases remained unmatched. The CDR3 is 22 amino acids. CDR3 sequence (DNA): TGTGCCAGCAGTTACAAGGGACTAGCGGGAGGGCCAGAGGGCAGCTCCTACAATGAGCAGTTCTTC. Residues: CASSYKGLAGGPEGSSYNEQFF.

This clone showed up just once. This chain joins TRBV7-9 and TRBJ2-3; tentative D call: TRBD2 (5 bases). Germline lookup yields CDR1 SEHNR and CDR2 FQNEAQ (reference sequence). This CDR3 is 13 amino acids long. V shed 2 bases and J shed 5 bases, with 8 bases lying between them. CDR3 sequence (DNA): TGTGCCAGCAGCTTAATCGGGGAAGATACGCAGTATTTT. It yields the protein CASSLIGEDTQYF. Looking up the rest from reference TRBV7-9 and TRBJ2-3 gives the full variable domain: DTGVSQNPRHKITKRGQNVTFRCDPISEHNRLYWYRQTLGQGPEFLTYFQNEAQLEKSRLLSDRFSAERPKGSFSTLEIQRTEQGDSAMYLCASSLIGEDTQYFGPGTRLTVL.

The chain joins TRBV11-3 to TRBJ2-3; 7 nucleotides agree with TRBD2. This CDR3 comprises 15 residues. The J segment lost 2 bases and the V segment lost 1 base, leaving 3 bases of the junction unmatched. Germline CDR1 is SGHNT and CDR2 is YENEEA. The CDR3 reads CASSLGGGVTDTQYF. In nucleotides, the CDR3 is TGTGCCAGCAGCTTAGGTGGGGGGGTCACAGATACGCAGTATTTT.

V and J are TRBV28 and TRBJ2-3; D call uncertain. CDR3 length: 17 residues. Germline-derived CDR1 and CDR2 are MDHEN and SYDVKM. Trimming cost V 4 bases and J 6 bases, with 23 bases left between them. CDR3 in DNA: TGTGCCAGCAGTTCGATAAACTCGGACGCCGTGAGGGATACGCAGTATTTT. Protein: CASSSINSDAVRDTQYF.

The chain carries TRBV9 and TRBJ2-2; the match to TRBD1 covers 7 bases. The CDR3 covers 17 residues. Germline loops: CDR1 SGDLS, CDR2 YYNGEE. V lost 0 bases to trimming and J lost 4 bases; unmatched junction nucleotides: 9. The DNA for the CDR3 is TGTGCCAGCAGCGTAGCCTCTGGGACAGCCTTCACCGGGGAGCTGTTTTTT. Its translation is CASSVASGTAFTGELFF.

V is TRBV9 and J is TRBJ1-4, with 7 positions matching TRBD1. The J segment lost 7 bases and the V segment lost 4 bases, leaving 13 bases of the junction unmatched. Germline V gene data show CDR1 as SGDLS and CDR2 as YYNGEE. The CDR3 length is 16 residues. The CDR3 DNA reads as TGTGCCAGCAGCAGTGTACAGGGGACCTCAGGTGAAAAACTGTTTTTT. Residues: CASSSVQGTSGEKLFF.

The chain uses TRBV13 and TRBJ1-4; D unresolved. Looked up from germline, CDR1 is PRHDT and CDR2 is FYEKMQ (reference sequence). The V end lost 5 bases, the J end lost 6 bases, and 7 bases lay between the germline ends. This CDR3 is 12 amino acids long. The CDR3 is CASSPLDEKLFF. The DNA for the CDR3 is TGTGCCAGCAGCCCCCTGGATGAAAAACTGTTTTTT.

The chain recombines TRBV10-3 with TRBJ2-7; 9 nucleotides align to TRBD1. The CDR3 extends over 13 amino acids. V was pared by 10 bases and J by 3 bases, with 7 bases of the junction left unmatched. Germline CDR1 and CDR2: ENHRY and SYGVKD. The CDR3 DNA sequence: TGTGCCAGCGGGGTGGGACAGGGCTACGAGCAGTACTTC. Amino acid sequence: CASGVGQGYEQYF.

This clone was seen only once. CDR3 loop: CASSLPSGEADTQYF. The CDR3 DNA sequence: TGCGCCAGCAGCTTGCCTAGCGGGGAGGCAGATACGCAGTATTTT. The V gene is TRBV5-1, the J gene TRBJ2-3; 9 bases fit TRBD2. The length of the CDR3 is 15 residues. After removal of 1 base from V and 4 bases from J, the junction contained 4 bases not matched to a gene. The V gene's germline CDR1 is SGHRS and CDR2 YFSETQ.

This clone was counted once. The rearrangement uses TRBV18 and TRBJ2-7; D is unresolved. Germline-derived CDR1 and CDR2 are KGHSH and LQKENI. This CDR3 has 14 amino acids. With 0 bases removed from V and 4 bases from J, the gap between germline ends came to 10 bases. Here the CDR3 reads CASSPPYGPYEQYF. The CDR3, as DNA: TGTGCCAGCTCACCACCCTACGGACCATACGAGCAGTACTTC. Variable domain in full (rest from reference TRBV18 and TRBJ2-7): NAGVMQNPRHLVRRRGQEARLRCSPMKGHSHVYWYRQLPEEGLKFMVYLQKENIIDESGMPKERFSAEFPKEGPSILRIQQVVRGDSAAYFCASSPPYGPYEQYFGPGTRLTVT.

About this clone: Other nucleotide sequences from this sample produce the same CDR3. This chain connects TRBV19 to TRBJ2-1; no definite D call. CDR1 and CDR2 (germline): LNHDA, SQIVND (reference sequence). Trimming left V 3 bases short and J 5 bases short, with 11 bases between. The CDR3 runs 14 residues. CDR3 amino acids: CASSIPGQNNEQFF. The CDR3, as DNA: TGTGCCAGTAGTATCCCTGGGCAGAACAATGAGCAGTTCTTC.

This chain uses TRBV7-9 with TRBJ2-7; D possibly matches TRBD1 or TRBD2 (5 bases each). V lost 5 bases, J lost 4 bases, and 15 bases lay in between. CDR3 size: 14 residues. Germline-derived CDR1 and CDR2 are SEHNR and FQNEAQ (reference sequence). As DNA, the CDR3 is TGTGCCAGCAGCCACCGGGACCTGACGTACGAGCAGTACTTC. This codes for CASSHRDLTYEQYF.